This passage covers 19 T cell receptor beta chains from one sample sequenced in a study of blood T cell repertoires in COVID-19. Repertoires were generated with immunoSEQ multiplex PCR, while TCRdb's copy carries only in-frame clones and drops some. The sample includes 100,000 to 150,000 clones, around 81% of them seen just once. The sample comprised peripheral blood. All receptors come from a man under 40 with COVID-19, enrolled during active disease.

There are a few counts of this clone. The V gene is TRBV28, the J gene TRBJ1-4; D remains ambiguous. Germline CDR1 reads MDHEN; CDR2 reads SYDVKM. The CDR3 totals 14 residues. Trimming removed 2 bases at V and 6 bases at J, with 10 bases between. The CDR3 region is CASSLADGDEKLFF. Here the CDR3 DNA reads TGTGCCAGCAGTTTAGCGGACGGGGATGAAAAACTGTTTTTT.

The J gene is TRBJ1-1, the V gene TRBV27; a weak D match, TRBD1 (6 bases). Germline V gene lookup returns CDR1 MNHEY and CDR2 SMNVEV (reference sequence). This CDR3 region has 13 residues. Trimming took off 5 bases at V and 3 bases at J, with 10 bases between the two ends. DNA of the CDR3: TGTGCCAGCAGTACAGGGACACACACTGAAGCTTTCTTT. Its protein is CASSTGTHTEAFF.

The V call is TRBV6-5, the J call TRBJ1-1; 7 bases are shared with TRBD1. Germline CDR1 reads MNHEY; CDR2 reads SVGAGI. The CDR3 consists of 15 residues. V lost 0 bases, J lost 4 bases, and 5 bases stayed unmatched. The CDR3 bases are TGTGCCAGCAGTTACTCACCTGAGGGGGCCACTGAAGCTTTCTTT. Its translation is CASSYSPEGATEAFF.

The rearrangement links TRBV19 to TRBJ2-1; 12 bases line up with TRBD2. CDR1 is LNHDA and CDR2 is SQIVND in the germline V gene (reference sequence). This CDR3 has 17 amino acids. V dropped 5 bases and J dropped 10; count of bases not matched to a gene: 15. CDR3 loop: CASSRGTSGPPGAEQFF. CDR3 bases: TGTGCCAGTAGTCGGGGGACTAGCGGGCCTCCGGGGGCAGAGCAGTTCTTC.

V and J are TRBV6-2 or TRBV6-3 and TRBJ2-7, with a weak D call TRBD2 (5 bases). This CDR3 is built from 13 residues. Germline-derived CDR1 and CDR2 are MNHEY and SVGEGT. The V and J ends lost 2 bases and 3 bases respectively, with 8 bases between them. The CDR3 sequence: CASSYSGSYEQYF. The DNA for the CDR3 is TGTGCCAGCAGTTACAGCGGCAGCTACGAGCAGTACTTC.

The gene calls are TRBV29-1 and TRBJ2-7, with a tentative D call TRBD2 (5 bases). Trimming took off 1 base at V and 2 bases at J, with 6 bases between the two ends. Germline lookup yields CDR1 SQVTM and CDR2 ANQGSEA. The CDR3 extends over 12 amino acids. CDR3 sequence reads: CSVEAGAYEQYF. The CDR3 coding sequence is TGCAGCGTTGAAGCCGGGGCCTACGAGCAGTACTTC.

The genes are TRBV10-3 and TRBJ2-5, with TRBD2 matching over 16 bases. V was pared by 5 bases and J by 2 bases, with 5 bases of the junction left unmatched. This CDR3 is built from 17 residues. CDR1 ENHRY and CDR2 SYGVKD come from the germline V gene. CDR3 loop: CAISTGTSGRGQETQYF. The DNA of the CDR3 is TGTGCCATCAGTACCGGGACTAGCGGGAGGGGGCAAGAGACCCAGTACTTC.

The chain is built from TRBV9 and TRBJ1-4, with 7 bases aligning to TRBD1. After removal of 3 bases from V and 3 bases from J, the junction contained 5 bases not matched to a gene. The CDR3 length is 15 residues. Germline lookup yields CDR1 SGDLS and CDR2 YYNGEE. The chain's CDR3 is CASSGRDRSNEKLFF. DNA for the CDR3: TGTGCCAGCAGCGGTCGGGACAGATCTAATGAAAAACTGTTTTTT.

CDR3 amino acids: CASSIHTPGGTEAFF. The CDR3 DNA sequence: TGTGCCAGTAGTATCCACACCCCCGGGGGTACTGAAGCTTTCTTT. The chain employs TRBV19 and TRBJ1-1; TRBD1 is a possible D gene (5 bases). Trimming removed 3 bases from V and 5 bases from J, with 16 bases in between. Germline V gives CDR1 LNHDA, CDR2 SQIVND (reference sequence). The CDR3 contains 15 residues.

The V and J genes are TRBV19 and TRBJ2-5, with a possible D match to TRBD2 (5 bases). Deletions cut 1 base from V and 2 bases from J, with 5 bases between. Per germline, CDR1 LNHDA and CDR2 SQIVND (reference sequence). The CDR3 sequence is 13 residues long. The DNA for the CDR3 is TGTGCCAGTAGTATAGGAGGGCAAGAGACCCAGTACTTC. This gives the protein CASSIGGQETQYF. Complete variable domain (other parts from reference TRBV19 and TRBJ2-5): DGGITQSPKYLFRKEGQNVTLSCEQNLNHDAMYWYRQDPGQGLRLIYYSQIVNDFQKGDIAEGYSVSREKKESFPLTVTSAQKNPTAFYLCASSIGGQETQYFGPGTRLLVL.

This chain connects TRBV6-6 to TRBJ1-3; 9 bases fit TRBD1. This CDR3 has 15 amino acids. Germline V CDR1 and CDR2: MNHNY, SVGAGI (reference sequence). V trimming: 6 bases; J trimming: 1 base; junction bases outside the gene matches: 4. The CDR3 is CASRTGTGSGNTIYF. The DNA of the CDR3 is TGTGCCAGCAGAACGGGGACAGGGTCTGGAAACACCATATATTTT.

CDR3 protein: CASSKGTDSYEQYF. Here the CDR3 DNA reads TGTGCCAGCAGCAAGGGGACAGACTCCTACGAGCAGTACTTC. This sequence joins TRBV5-4 and TRBJ2-7; 7 positions match TRBD1. The CDR3 covers 14 residues. Trimming cost V 4 bases and J 0 bases; bases outside gene matches: 4. Germline lookup yields CDR1 SGHNT and CDR2 YYREEE (reference sequence).

V is TRBV18 and J is TRBJ1-4, with a tentative D call TRBD1 (6 bases). This CDR3 has 13 residues. Germline lookup yields CDR1 KGHSH and CDR2 LQKENI. The V gene lost 5 bases and the J gene lost 7 bases, with 11 bases spanning the gap. The CDR3 DNA reads as TGTGCCAGCTCAGCAGGGGTGGGTGAAAAACTGTTTTTT. Encoded protein: CASSAGVGEKLFF.

The rearrangement uses TRBV28 and TRBJ2-5; 10 bases map to TRBD2. CDR1 and CDR2 from the germline V gene are MDHEN and SYDVKM. The CDR3 runs to 14 residues. V was pared by 7 bases and J by 3 bases, with 5 bases of the junction left unmatched. CDR3 protein: CASNQRGGKETQYF. The CDR3 bases are TGTGCCAGCAATCAGCGGGGGGGAAAAGAGACCCAGTACTTC.

The CDR3 nucleotides are TGTGCCAGCAGCTACAACCCAGGGTGGGAGACCCAGTACTTC. This codes for CASSYNPGWETQYF. The V call is TRBV28, the J call TRBJ2-5; D is perhaps TRBD1 (5 bases). CDR3 length equals 14 residues. V was pared by 6 bases and J by 5 bases, with 16 bases between. From germline, CDR1 is MDHEN and CDR2 SYDVKM.

The rearrangement joins TRBV7-3 to TRBJ1-6, with TRBD1 identical over 9 bases. The CDR3 is 15 amino acids. V shed 1 base, J shed 6 bases, and the junction held 1 base outside the gene matches. Germline assignment: CDR1 SGHTA and CDR2 FQGTGA. In nucleotides, the CDR3 is TGTGCCAGCAGCTTAAGGGGACAGGGTAATTCACCCCTCCACTTT. As protein: CASSLRGQGNSPLHF.

The chain recombines TRBV6-2 or TRBV6-3 with TRBJ1-2, with 10 positions matching TRBD1. Germline V lookup: CDR1 MNHEY, CDR2 SVGEGT. This CDR3 is 13 amino acids long. J gave up 7 bases and V 6 bases, and 5 bases lay outside the gene matches. CDR3: CASSGTGDSGYTF. The DNA for the CDR3 is TGTGCCAGCAGCGGGACAGGGGATAGTGGCTACACCTTC.

The rearrangement joins TRBV6-5 to TRBJ2-7; possible D gene TRBD2, 6 bases. Trimming pared 7 bases from V and 3 bases from J, leaving 7 bases between. The germline gives CDR1 MNHEY, CDR2 SVGAGI. The CDR3 totals 11 residues. CDR3 sequence: CASKGGYEQYF. In DNA, the CDR3 is TGTGCCAGCAAGGGAGGCTACGAGCAGTACTTC.

The rearrangement links TRBV6-5 to TRBJ2-7, with 9 bases identical to TRBD2. With V trimmed by 10 bases and J by 0 bases, 4 bases remained unmatched. CDR1 and CDR2 from the germline V gene are MNHEY and SVGAGI. The CDR3 has 13 amino acids. CDR3 in amino acids: CANISGSSYEQYF. Here the CDR3 DNA reads TGTGCCAACATTAGCGGGAGCTCCTACGAGCAGTACTTC.